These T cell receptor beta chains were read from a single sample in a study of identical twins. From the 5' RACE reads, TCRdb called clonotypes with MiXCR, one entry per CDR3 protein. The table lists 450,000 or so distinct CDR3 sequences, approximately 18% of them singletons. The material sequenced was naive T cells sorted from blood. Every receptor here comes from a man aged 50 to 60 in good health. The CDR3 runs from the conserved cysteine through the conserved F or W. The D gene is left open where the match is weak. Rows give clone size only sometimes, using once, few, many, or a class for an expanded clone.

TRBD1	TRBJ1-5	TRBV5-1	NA	TGCGCCAGCAGCCAAGGGACAGGGAGTCAGCCCCAGCATTTT	CASSQGTGSQPQHF
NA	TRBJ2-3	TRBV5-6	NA	TGTGCCAGCAGCTTGGCGTTTTCCGCAGATACGCAGTATTTT	CASSLAFSADTQYF
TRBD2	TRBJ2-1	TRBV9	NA	TGTGCCAGCAGCGATAGCGGGCTCTCCTACAATGAGCAGTTCTTC	CASSDSGLSYNEQFF
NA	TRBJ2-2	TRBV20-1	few	TGCAGTGCTAGAGTCGGGGCCGGGGAGCTGTTTTTT	CSARVGAGELFF
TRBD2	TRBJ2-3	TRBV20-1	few	TGCAGTGCTAGAGTAGGACTAGCGGGGAGGGCAGATACGCAGTATTTT	CSARVGLAGRADTQYF
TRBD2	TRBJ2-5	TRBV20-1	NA	TGCAGTGCGAGCCGACTAGCGGGAGCTAACCAAGAGACCCAGTACTTC	CSASRLAGANQETQYF
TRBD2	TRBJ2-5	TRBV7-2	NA	TGTGCCAGCAGCTTCGGGGAGCGGGGCACCCAGTACTTC	CASSFGERGTQYF
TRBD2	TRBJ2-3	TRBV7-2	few	TGTGCCAGCAGCCTTCGAAAAGGACTAGCGGGGTTCGATACGCAGTATTTT	CASSLRKGLAGFDTQYF
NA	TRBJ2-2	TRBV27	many	TGTGCCAGCAGCAAACACTCGAACACCGGGGAGCTGTTTTTT	CASSKHSNTGELFF
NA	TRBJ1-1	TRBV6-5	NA	TGTGCCAGCAGTTACTCGATCGGCACAGGGGAAGCTTTCTTT	CASSYSIGTGEAFF
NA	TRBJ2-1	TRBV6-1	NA	TGTGCCAGCAGAACAGGGGGGGATAATGAGCAGTTCTTC	CASRTGGDNEQFF
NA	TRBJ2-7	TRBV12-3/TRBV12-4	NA	TGTGCCAGCAGTTCCACCGGGTTCGCTGGGGACGAGCAGTACTTC	CASSSTGFAGDEQYF
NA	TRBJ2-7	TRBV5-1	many	TGCGCCAGCAGCTTAGGGTCAACGGTTTACGAGCAGTACTTC	CASSLGSTVYEQYF
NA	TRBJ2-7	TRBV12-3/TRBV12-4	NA	TGTGCCAGCAGTTTGGGTCAGGCCATCGAGCAGTACTTC	CASSLGQAIEQYF
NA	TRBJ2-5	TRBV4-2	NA	TGTGCCAGCAGCCCCGGGACAGGGGGAACTAGCGGGGGAATGCAGACCCAGTACTTC	CASSPGTGGTSGGMQTQYF
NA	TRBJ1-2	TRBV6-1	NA	TGTGCCACCTGGGAGGAGGGTATTTTCTATGGCTACACCTTC	CATWEEGIFYGYTF
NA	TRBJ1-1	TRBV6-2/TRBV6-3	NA	TGTGCCAGCAGGGGAACACAGAACACTGAAGCTTTCTTT	CASRGTQNTEAFF
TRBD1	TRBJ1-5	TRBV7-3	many	TGTGCCAGCAGCTCCACACAACGCTGGACAGGTAGTAATAATCAGCCCCAGCATTTT	CASSSTQRWTGSNNQPQHF
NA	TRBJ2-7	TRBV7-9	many	TGTGCCAGCAGCCCACCGACAGCTCTGAACTACGAGCAGTACTTC	CASSPPTALNYEQYF
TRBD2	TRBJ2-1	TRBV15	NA	TGTGCCACCAGCCTACACCCTCGACTAGCGGGAGGGCCGAGCTCCTACAATGAGCAGTTCTTC	CATSLHPRLAGGPSSYNEQFF
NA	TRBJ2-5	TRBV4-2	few	TGTGCCAGCAGCCAAGACCCGCAGACTAGTCGAGGAGAGACCCAGTACTTC	CASSQDPQTSRGETQYF
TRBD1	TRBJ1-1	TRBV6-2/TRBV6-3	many	TGTGCCAGCAGCCACCGCAACACAGGGGCCCTCACTGAAGCTTTCTTT	CASSHRNTGALTEAFF
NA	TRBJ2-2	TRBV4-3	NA	TGCGCCAGCAGCAATGGGGGGTCGAACACCGGGGAGCTGTTTTTT	CASSNGGSNTGELFF
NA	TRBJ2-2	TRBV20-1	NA	TGCAGTGCTAGAGATTGGGACACCACCGGGGAGCTGTTTTTT	CSARDWDTTGELFF
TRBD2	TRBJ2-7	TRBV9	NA	TGTGCCAGCAGCGTTTCGACTAGCGGGAGAAACGAGCAGTACTTC	CASSVSTSGRNEQYF
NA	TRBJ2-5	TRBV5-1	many	TGCGCCAGCAGCTTGGGGCGCGGCCAAGAGACCCAGTACTTC	CASSLGRGQETQYF
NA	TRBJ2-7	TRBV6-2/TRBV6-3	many	TGTGCCAGCAGTTACATGGCAGGGGTCAGCTCCTACGAGCAGTACTTC	CASSYMAGVSSYEQYF
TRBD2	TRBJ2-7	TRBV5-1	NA	TGCGCCAGCAGCTTGGACGGGCGGGGGGCCTACGAGCAGTACTTC	CASSLDGRGAYEQYF
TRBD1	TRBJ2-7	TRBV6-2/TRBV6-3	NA	TGTGCCAGCAGCCCCGCGGGGGGACAGGGGCCTTCCTACGAGCAGTACTTC	CASSPAGGQGPSYEQYF
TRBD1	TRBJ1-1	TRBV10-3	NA	TGTGCCATCAGGGCGGGACAGGGGGCGCGGGGGGACACTGAAGCTTTCTTT	CAIRAGQGARGDTEAFF
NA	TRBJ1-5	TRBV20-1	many	TGCAGTGCCAGGACGGCAAATCAGCCCCAGCATTTT	CSARTANQPQHF
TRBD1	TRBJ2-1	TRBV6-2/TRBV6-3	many	TGTGCCAGCAGACACCCGACAGGGATCAGCGAGCAGTTCTTC	CASRHPTGISEQFF
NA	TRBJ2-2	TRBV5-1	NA	TGCGCCAGCAGCTTGCAACCCGGGGTGTTCGACGGGGAGCTGTTTTTT	CASSLQPGVFDGELFF
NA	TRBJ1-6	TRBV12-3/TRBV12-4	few	TGTGCCAGCAGTTTACGGGGTCAAAATTCACCCCTCCACTTT	CASSLRGQNSPLHF
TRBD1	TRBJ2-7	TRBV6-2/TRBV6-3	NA	TGTGCCAGCAGTTACTTGGGACAGGGCAGAAGCGAGCAGTACTTC	CASSYLGQGRSEQYF
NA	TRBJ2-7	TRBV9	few	TGTGCCAGCAGCGTAGGATGTTCGGCAGGTACCTACGAGCAGTACTTC	CASSVGCSAGTYEQYF
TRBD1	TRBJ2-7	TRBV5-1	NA	TGCGCCAGCAGCTTCTCTCTGGGACAGGGAACCTACGAGCAGTACTTC	CASSFSLGQGTYEQYF
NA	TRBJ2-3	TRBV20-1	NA	TGCAGTGCTAGACTTAAGTTCACCACAGATACGCAGTATTTT	CSARLKFTTDTQYF
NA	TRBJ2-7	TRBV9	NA	TGTGCCAGCAGCGTATCCGGGACTGGCTCCTACGAGCAGTACTTC	CASSVSGTGSYEQYF
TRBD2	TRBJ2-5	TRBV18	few	TGTGCCAGCTCACCGGGTAGCGGGCAAGAGACCCAGTACTTC	CASSPGSGQETQYF
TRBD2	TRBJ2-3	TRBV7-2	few	TGTGCCAGCAGCTCGATGGGGCGGGGGGGCGGAGATACGCAGTATTTT	CASSSMGRGGGDTQYF
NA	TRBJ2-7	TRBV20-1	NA	TGCAGTGCTAGGGGGGAGGAGCAGTACTTC	CSARGEEQYF
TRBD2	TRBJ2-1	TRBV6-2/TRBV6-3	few	TGTGCCAGCAGTTCCGGGGGGGCACATGAGCAGTTCTTC	CASSSGGAHEQFF
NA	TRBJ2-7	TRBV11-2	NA	TGTGCCAGCAGCTTAGTGTTTTCCACCGGCTACGAGCAGTACTTC	CASSLVFSTGYEQYF
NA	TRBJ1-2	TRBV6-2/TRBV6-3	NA	TGTGCCAGCAGTTACCTCAGCGTGGTGAGCGGCTACACCTTC	CASSYLSVVSGYTF
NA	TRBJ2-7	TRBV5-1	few	TGCGCCAGCAGCTTACAAAAGGGCAGGGCGGACGAGCAGTACTTC	CASSLQKGRADEQYF
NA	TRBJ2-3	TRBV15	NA	TGTGCCACCAGCAGACAGGGTGGCACAGATACGCAGTATTTT	CATSRQGGTDTQYF
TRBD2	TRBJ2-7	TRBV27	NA	TGTGCCAGCAGTTTCGGGGGGTCGGGCTACGAGCAGTACTTC	CASSFGGSGYEQYF
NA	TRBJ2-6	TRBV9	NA	TGTGCCAGCAGAGCAGGGGCTGGGGCCAACGTCCTGACTTTC	CASRAGAGANVLTF
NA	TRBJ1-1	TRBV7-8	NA	TGTGCCAGCAGCTTAGCAGGGGGTACGGACACTGAAGCTTTCTTT	CASSLAGGTDTEAFF
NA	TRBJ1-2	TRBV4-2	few	TGTGCCAGCAGCCCACCGGGCCGCCTCCCCACCTTC	CASSPPGRLPTF
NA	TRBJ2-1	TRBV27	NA	TGTGCCAGCACCCAACAGGGCCACCTCGCGAATGAGCAGTTCTTC	CASTQQGHLANEQFF
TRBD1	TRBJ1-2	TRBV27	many	TGTGCCAGCAGGCGAGTCGGGACAGGGAACTATGGCTACACCTTC	CASRRVGTGNYGYTF
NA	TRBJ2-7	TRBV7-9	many	TGTGCCAGCAGCTTAGATGGCAGGGCAAACTACGAGCAGTACTTC	CASSLDGRANYEQYF
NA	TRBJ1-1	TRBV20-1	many	TGCAGTGCTACAGGCCGTGGCACTGAAGCTTTCTTT	CSATGRGTEAFF